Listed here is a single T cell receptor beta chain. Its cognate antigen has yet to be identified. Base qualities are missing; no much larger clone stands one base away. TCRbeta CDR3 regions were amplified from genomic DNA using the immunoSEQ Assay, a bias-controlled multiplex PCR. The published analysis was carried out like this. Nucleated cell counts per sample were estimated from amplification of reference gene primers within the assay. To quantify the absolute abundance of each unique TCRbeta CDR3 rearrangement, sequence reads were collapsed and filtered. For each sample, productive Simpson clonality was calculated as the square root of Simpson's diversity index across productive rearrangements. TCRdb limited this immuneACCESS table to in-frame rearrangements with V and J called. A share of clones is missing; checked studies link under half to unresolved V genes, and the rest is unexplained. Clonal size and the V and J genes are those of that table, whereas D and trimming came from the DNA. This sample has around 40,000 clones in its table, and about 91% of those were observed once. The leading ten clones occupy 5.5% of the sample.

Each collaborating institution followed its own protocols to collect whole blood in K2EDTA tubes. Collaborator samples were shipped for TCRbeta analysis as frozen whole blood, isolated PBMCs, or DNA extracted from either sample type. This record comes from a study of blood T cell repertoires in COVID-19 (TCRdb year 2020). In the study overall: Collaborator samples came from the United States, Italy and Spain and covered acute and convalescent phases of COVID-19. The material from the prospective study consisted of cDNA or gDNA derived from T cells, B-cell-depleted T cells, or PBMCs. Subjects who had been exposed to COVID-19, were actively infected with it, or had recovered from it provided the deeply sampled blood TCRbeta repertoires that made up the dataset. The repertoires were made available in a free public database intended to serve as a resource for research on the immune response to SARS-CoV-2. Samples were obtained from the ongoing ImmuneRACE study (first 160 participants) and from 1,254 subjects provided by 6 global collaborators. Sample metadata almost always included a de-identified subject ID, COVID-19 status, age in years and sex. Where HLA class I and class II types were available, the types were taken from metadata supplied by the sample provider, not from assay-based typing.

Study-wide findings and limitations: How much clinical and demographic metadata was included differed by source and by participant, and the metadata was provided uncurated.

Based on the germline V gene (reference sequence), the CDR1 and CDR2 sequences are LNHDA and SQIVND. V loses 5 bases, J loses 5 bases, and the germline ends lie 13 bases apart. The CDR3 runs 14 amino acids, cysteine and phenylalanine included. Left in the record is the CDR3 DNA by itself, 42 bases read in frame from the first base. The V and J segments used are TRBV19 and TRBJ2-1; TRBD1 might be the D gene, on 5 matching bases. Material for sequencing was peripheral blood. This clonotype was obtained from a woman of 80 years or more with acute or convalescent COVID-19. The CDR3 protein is CASSLWEGDNEQFF. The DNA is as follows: TGTGCCAGTAGTCTCTGGGAAGGGGACAATGAGCAGTTCTTC. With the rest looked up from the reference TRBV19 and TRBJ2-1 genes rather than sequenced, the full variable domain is DGGITQSPKYLFRKEGQNVTLSCEQNLNHDAMYWYRQDPGQGLRLIYYSQIVNDFQKGDIAEGYSVSREKKESFPLTVTSAQKNPTAFYLCASSLWEGDNEQFFGPGTRLTVL.